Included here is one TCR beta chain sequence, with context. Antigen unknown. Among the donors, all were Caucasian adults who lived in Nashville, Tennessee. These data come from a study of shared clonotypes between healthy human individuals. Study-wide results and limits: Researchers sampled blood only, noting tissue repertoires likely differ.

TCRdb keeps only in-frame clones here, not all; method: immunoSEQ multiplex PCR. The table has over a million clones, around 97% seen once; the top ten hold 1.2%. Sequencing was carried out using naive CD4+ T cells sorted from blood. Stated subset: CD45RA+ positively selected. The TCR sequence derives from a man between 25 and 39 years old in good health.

CDR3 amino acids: CASSWTEINEQFF. The DNA for the CDR3 is TGCGCCAGCAGCTGGACCGAGATTAATGAGCAGTTCTTC. The chain employs TRBV5-1 and TRBJ2-1; no clear D. The CDR3 contains 13 residues. The germline CDR1 and CDR2 sequences are SGHRS and YFSETQ. Trimming left V 3 bases short and J 7 bases short, with 11 bases between.